Following are 18 T cell receptor beta chains from one sample sequenced in a study of identifying expanded T cells in peripheral blood. Some clones are missing from TCRdb's copy, which holds only in-frame ones; the method was immunoSEQ multiplex PCR. This table holds around 60,000 clones, approximately 82% found once. Sequenced material: blood. All receptors derive from a person between 18 and 75 years old in good health.

The V and J genes are TRBV2 and TRBJ1-1; the match to TRBD1 covers 10 bases. Per germline, CDR1 SNHLY and CDR2 FYNNEI. J lost 4 bases, V lost 4 bases, and 6 bases had no gene match. The CDR3 totals 15 residues. CDR3 region: CASSGQGAASTEAFF. Here the CDR3 DNA reads TGTGCCAGCAGTGGACAGGGGGCGGCGAGCACTGAAGCTTTCTTT.

To note about this clone: The sample holds other DNA sequences that translate to the same CDR3. The chain has TRBV19 and TRBJ1-2; 8 bases line up with TRBD1. This CDR3 region has 14 residues. V lost 6 bases to trimming and J lost 2 bases; unmatched junction nucleotides: 5. Germline V gene lookup returns CDR1 LNHDA and CDR2 SQIVND (reference sequence). The CDR3 is CASRSGQGNYGYTF. Written as DNA, the CDR3 is TGTGCCAGTAGGTCAGGACAGGGCAACTATGGCTACACCTTC.

The V call is TRBV19, the J call TRBJ1-5, with 7 positions matching TRBD1. Germline loops: CDR1 LNHDA, CDR2 SQIVND (reference sequence). The CDR3 is made up of 14 amino acids. V dropped 4 bases and J dropped 6; count of bases not matched to a gene: 6. Here the CDR3 DNA reads TGTGCCAGTAGTACGACAGGGCGGGTTCAGCCCCAGCATTTT. Its translation: CASSTTGRVQPQHF.

This clone came up once. The chain has TRBV2 and TRBJ1-5; D not certain. Germline V lookup: CDR1 SNHLY, CDR2 FYNNEI. V was clipped by 0 bases and J by 0 bases, with 9 bases between them. This CDR3 has 16 residues. DNA of the CDR3: TGTGCCAGCAGTGAAGCGTTGGGATATAGCAATCAGCCCCAGCATTTT. It specifies CASSEALGYSNQPQHF. Filled out from reference TRBV2 and TRBJ1-5, the complete variable domain reads EPEVTQTPSHQVTQMGQEVILRCVPISNHLYFYWYRQILGQKVEFLVSFYNNEISEKSEIFDDQFSVERPDGSNFTLKIRSTKLEDSAMYFCASSEALGYSNQPQHFGDGTRLSIL.

The chain carries TRBV6-4 and TRBJ2-3; the D gene could be TRBD1 or TRBD2 (5 bases each). V gave up 2 bases and J gave up 2 bases, with 8 bases separating them. There are 14 residues in the CDR3. Per the germline V gene, CDR1 is MRHNA and CDR2 is SNTAGT. CDR3 in DNA: TGTGCCAGCAGTGACGGGGGAGCCACAGATACGCAGTATTTT. The encoded protein is CASSDGGATDTQYF.

The chain joins TRBV2 to TRBJ1-1; a weak D match, TRBD1 (5 bases). CDR1 SNHLY and CDR2 FYNNEI come from the germline V gene. The CDR3 totals 10 residues. Trimming took off 10 bases at V and 4 bases at J, with 7 bases between the two ends. CDR3 sequence: CATQGTEAFF. CDR3 bases: TGTGCCACCCAGGGCACTGAAGCTTTCTTT.

J is TRBJ1-1 and V is TRBV6-1; D is possibly TRBD1 (5 bases). The CDR3 is 14 amino acids. Trimming shortened V by 10 bases and J by 1 base, and 16 bases separated the two germline ends. Germline values: CDR1 MNHNS, CDR2 SASEGT. The CDR3 coding sequence is TGTGCCACCCGGGGCGGTGAGGAGAACACTGAAGCTTTCTTT. This codes for CATRGGEENTEAFF.

This clone was recorded a few times. The chain recombines TRBV14 with TRBJ1-2; D remains unclear. This CDR3 spans 13 amino acids. V was cut by 4 bases and J by 3 bases, with 9 bases left in between. Germline CDR1 SGHDN, CDR2 FVKESK. The CDR3 sequence: CASSPDPYYGYTF. CDR3 nucleotides: TGTGCCAGCAGCCCTGACCCCTACTATGGCTACACCTTC.

The chain employs TRBV7-9 and TRBJ2-3; 10 bases agree with TRBD2. The trim removed 7 bases at V and 8 bases at J, leaving 15 bases unmatched. Germline-derived CDR1 and CDR2 are SEHNR and FQNEAQ (reference sequence). This CDR3 has 16 amino acids. The CDR3 here is CASTDQGTSGASTQYF. CDR3 in DNA: TGTGCCAGCACCGACCAAGGAACTAGCGGGGCTTCTACGCAGTATTTT. Variable domain in full (rest from reference TRBV7-9 and TRBJ2-3): DTGVSQNPRHKITKRGQNVTFRCDPISEHNRLYWYRQTLGQGPEFLTYFQNEAQLEKSRLLSDRFSAERPKGSFSTLEIQRTEQGDSAMYLCASTDQGTSGASTQYFGPGTRLTVL.

The chain is built from TRBV27 and TRBJ2-7; possible D gene TRBD1, 6 bases. The CDR3 covers 15 residues. CDR1 and CDR2 from the germline V gene are MNHEY and SMNVEV (reference sequence). V was clipped by 4 bases and J by 2 bases, with 15 bases between them. DNA of the CDR3: TGTGCCAGCAGTTCCCGGACAGATCTAACCTACGAGCAGTACTTC. Translated, it gives CASSSRTDLTYEQYF.

The V and J genes are TRBV5-4 and TRBJ1-6; D gene ambiguous. This CDR3 contains 15 residues. Trimming cost V 2 bases and J 7 bases, with 13 bases left between them. Germline CDR1 is SGHNT and CDR2 is YYREEE (reference sequence). The CDR3 bases are TGTGCCAGCAGCTTAGCAGGACGGACCAATTCACCCCTCCACTTT. Translated, it gives CASSLAGRTNSPLHF.

This sequence joins TRBV6-6 and TRBJ2-2; perhaps TRBD1 as D (6 bases). V dropped 10 bases and J dropped 5 bases, with 20 bases sitting between them. From germline, CDR1 is MNHNY and CDR2 SVGAGI (reference sequence). CDR3 length: 15 amino acids. This CDR3 reads CATEKAAGDTGELFF. The CDR3 nucleotides are TGTGCCACCGAAAAGGCCGCAGGGGATACCGGGGAGCTGTTTTTT.

The chain couples TRBV30 to TRBJ1-1; no clear D. The CDR3 runs 11 residues. CDR1 is GTSNPN and CDR2 is SVGIG in the germline V gene (reference sequence). Trimming pared 7 bases from V and 0 bases from J, leaving 6 bases between. CDR3 bases: TGTGCCTTAGGGATGAACACTGAAGCTTTCTTT. The encoded protein is CALGMNTEAFF.

V usage is TRBV5-1 and J usage is TRBJ2-2; no reliable D call. V was cut by 5 bases and J by 0 bases, with 14 bases left in between. The CDR3 is 16 residues long. Looked up from germline, CDR1 is SGHRS and CDR2 is YFSETQ. Here the CDR3 DNA reads TGCGCCAGCAGTGAGAGGAGTCTCGCGAACACCGGGGAGCTGTTTTTT. Translation gives CASSERSLANTGELFF.

The chain uses TRBV15 and TRBJ2-3; 8 bases match TRBD2. Per the germline V gene, CDR1 is LNHNV and CDR2 is YYDKDF (reference sequence). The trim removed 0 bases at V and 2 bases at J, leaving 7 bases unmatched. CDR3 size: 17 residues. The CDR3 coding sequence is TGTGCCACCAGCAGAGAGGGGGCGGGGGGCTTCACAGATACGCAGTATTTT. This codes for CATSREGAGGFTDTQYF.

This clone occurred once. This chain joins TRBV18 and TRBJ2-7; 8 bases are a match to TRBD1. The V gene end was trimmed by 5 bases and the J gene end by 5 bases; junction bases not matched to a gene: 5. The CDR3 is made up of 13 amino acids. Per the germline V gene, CDR1 is KGHSH and CDR2 is LQKENI. CDR3 sequence reads: CASSKQGVHEQYV. DNA of the CDR3: TGTGCCAGCTCAAAACAGGGGGTCCACGAGCAGTACGTC.

The chain combines TRBV5-8 with TRBJ1-4, with D unresolved. The germline gives CDR1 SGHTS, CDR2 YDEGEE. This CDR3 spans 14 amino acids. The ends were cut back, 0 bases at V and 4 bases at J, with 7 bases in the middle. The CDR3 DNA follows: TGTGCCAGCAGCTTGGGGGTCAGTAATGAAAAACTGTTTTTT. Amino acid sequence: CASSLGVSNEKLFF.

This chain connects TRBV9 to TRBJ1-1; the D gene is possibly TRBD1 (5 bases). This CDR3 comprises 14 residues. Trimming shortened V by 0 bases and J by 2 bases, and 8 bases separated the two germline ends. CDR1 and CDR2 from the germline V gene are SGDLS and YYNGEE. This chain's CDR3 is CASSVGGINTEAFF. The CDR3 region has the DNA TGTGCCAGCAGCGTAGGGGGGATAAACACTGAAGCTTTCTTT. Full variable domain (remainder filled in from reference TRBV9 and TRBJ1-1): DSGVTQTPKHLITATGQRVTLRCSPRSGDLSVYWYQQSLDQGLQFLIQYYNGEERAKGNILERFSAQQFPDLHSELNLSSLELGDSALYFCASSVGGINTEAFFGQGTRLTVV.